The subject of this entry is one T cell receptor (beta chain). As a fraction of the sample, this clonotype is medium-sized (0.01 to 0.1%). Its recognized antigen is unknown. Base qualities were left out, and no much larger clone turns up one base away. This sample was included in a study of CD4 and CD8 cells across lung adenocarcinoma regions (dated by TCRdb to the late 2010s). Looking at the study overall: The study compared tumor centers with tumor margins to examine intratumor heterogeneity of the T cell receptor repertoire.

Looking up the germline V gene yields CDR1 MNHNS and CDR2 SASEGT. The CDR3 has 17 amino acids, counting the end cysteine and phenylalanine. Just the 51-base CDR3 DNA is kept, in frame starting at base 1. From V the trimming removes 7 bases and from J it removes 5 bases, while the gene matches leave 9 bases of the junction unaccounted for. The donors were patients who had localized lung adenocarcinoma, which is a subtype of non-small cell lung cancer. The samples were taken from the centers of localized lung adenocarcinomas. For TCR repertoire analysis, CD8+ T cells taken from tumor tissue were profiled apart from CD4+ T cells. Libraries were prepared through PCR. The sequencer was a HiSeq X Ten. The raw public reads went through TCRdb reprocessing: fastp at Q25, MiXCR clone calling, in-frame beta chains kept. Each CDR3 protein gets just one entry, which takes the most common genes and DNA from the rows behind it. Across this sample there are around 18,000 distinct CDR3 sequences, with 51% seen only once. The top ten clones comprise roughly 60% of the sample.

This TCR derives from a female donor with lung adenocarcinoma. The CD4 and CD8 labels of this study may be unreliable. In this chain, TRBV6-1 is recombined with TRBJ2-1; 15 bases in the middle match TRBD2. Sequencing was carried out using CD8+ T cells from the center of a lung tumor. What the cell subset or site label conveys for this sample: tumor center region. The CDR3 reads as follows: CASTRTSGGAVNNEQFF. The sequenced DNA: TGTGCCAGCACTAGGACTAGCGGGGGGGCGGTGAACAATGAGCAGTTCTTC.